The source of this T cell receptor beta chain is a study of CD8+CD57+ T cells in acquired aplastic anemia. This clonotype was seen at least ten times. J gave up 2 bases and V 3 bases, and 9 bases lay outside the gene matches. The CDR3 contains 15 residues. Germline V lookup: CDR1 DFQATT, CDR2 SNEGSKA (reference sequence). Genomic DNA provided the template from which TCR beta VDJ and CDR3 profiles were obtained. MiXCR, applied by TCRdb to the reads, yields one record per CDR3 protein. The sample carries approximately 470,000 distinct CDR3 sequences, more than 25% recorded once. In patients chosen for sequencing, flow cytometry had shown CD8+CD57+ cell expansion. Each of the patients presented with severe acquired aplastic anemia.

The chain combines TRBV20-1 with TRBJ2-7, with 8 bases lining up with TRBD1. This receptor was taken from a human donor with aplastic anemia. The sequencing input was sorted CD4+, CD8+, or CD8+CD57+ T cells (not recorded which) from PBMCs. CDR3 loop: CSARESGTGTYEQYF. The CDR3 nucleotides are TGCAGTGCTAGGGAGTCCGGGACAGGCACCTACGAGCAGTACTTC.